These 12 T cell receptor beta chains were all obtained from the same sample, sequenced in a study of prognosis after radiotherapy for stage I lung cancer. Amplification of TCR beta CDR3 from genomic DNA used two-round multiplex PCR. Primers targeting each individual TRBV and TRBJ gene were applied in first-round PCR. TCRdb re-derived calls from the multiplex PCR reads in MiXCR, one entry per CDR3 protein. Among about 12,000 distinct CDR3 sequences, about a third were seen once, and the ten largest hold approximately 57%. Sequencing used PBMCs, obtained before or after stereotactic body radiation therapy (not recorded which). These receptors were collected from a donor aged 50 or older with non-small cell lung cancer.

This clonotype was recorded many times. The CDR3 DNA sequence: TGTGCCAGTACCAGGGACAGCTCCTACAATGAGCAGTTCTTC. This gives the protein CASTRDSSYNEQFF. The chain has TRBV19 and TRBJ2-1; 7 nucleotides line up with TRBD1. This CDR3 contains 14 residues. Per the germline V gene, CDR1 is LNHDA and CDR2 is SQIVND (reference sequence). The V gene end was trimmed by 7 bases and the J gene end by 0 bases; junction bases not matched to a gene: 3.

By share, this clonotype ranks as medium-sized (0.01 to 0.1%). The chain couples TRBV28 to TRBJ2-7; a possible D gene is TRBD2 (6 bases). Germline-derived CDR1 and CDR2 are MDHEN and SYDVKM. V lost 6 bases to trimming and J lost 5 bases, with 14 bases between them. The CDR3 contains 13 residues. CDR3 nucleotides: TGTGCCAGCAGCGAAGCGGGTGGGAACGAGCAGTACTTC. Translation: CASSEAGGNEQYF. Variable domain in full (rest from reference TRBV28 and TRBJ2-7): DVKVTQSSRYLVKRTGEKVFLECVQDMDHENMFWYRQDPGLGLRLIYFSYDVKMKEKGDIPEGYSVSREKKERFSLILESASTNQTSMYLCASSEAGGNEQYFGPGTRLTVT.

This clonotype is medium-sized (0.01 to 0.1%) in the sample. The chain uses TRBV11-3 and TRBJ1-6; D perhaps matches TRBD1 (5 bases). The CDR3 runs to 13 residues. Germline lookup yields CDR1 SGHNT and CDR2 YENEEA. V lost 0 bases, J lost 16 bases, and 13 bases lay in between. The CDR3 nucleotides read TGTGCCAGCAGCTTAGATCCGACAGCCGAACTCCACTTT. Protein sequence: CASSLDPTAELHF.

This clonotype was counted a single time. The chain recombines TRBV20-1 with TRBJ1-2, with D uncertain. Germline loops: CDR1 DFQATT, CDR2 SNEGSKA (reference sequence). This CDR3 is 10 amino acids long. Deletions cut 5 bases from V and 3 bases from J, with 4 bases between. Written as DNA, the CDR3 is TGCAGTGCTGGGGACTATGGCTACACCTTC. Protein sequence: CSAGDYGYTF.

As to this clonotype: A far larger clone is one base from this, pointing to a likely read error. CDR3 coding DNA: TGTGCCAGCAGCTTGGCGTGGTACTCCGAGCAGTTCTTC. Protein: CASSLAWYSEQFF. The chain couples TRBV11-1 to TRBJ2-1, with D unresolved. CDR3 length: 13 amino acids. Per the germline V gene, CDR1 is SGHAT and CDR2 is FQDESV (reference sequence). V was cut by 3 bases and J by 10 bases, with 13 bases left in between.

This clonotype was seen many times. The chain employs TRBV18 and TRBJ2-2, with 9 bases aligning to TRBD1. The junction had 9 bases not matched to a gene; V was cut back by 3 bases and J by 4 bases. This CDR3 has 17 residues. The germline V gene has CDR1 KGHSH and CDR2 LQKENI. The CDR3 loop reads CASSPYMTGGSTGELFF. The CDR3 nucleotides read TGTGCCAGCTCACCTTACATGACAGGGGGGAGCACCGGGGAGCTGTTTTTT.

In its sample, this clonotype was seen once. This chain links TRBV28 with TRBJ2-1; TRBD2 matches at 8 bases. Trimming removed 5 bases from V and 1 base from J; junction bases left unmatched: 4. Per germline, CDR1 MDHEN and CDR2 SYDVKM. The CDR3 extends over 15 amino acids. The CDR3 is CASSPPGGSYNEQFF. The DNA of the CDR3 is TGTGCCAGCAGTCCCCCGGGAGGGTCCTACAATGAGCAGTTCTTC.

This clonotype is classed as medium-sized. The CDR3 loop reads CASSSGRRSGYTF. CDR3 nucleotides: TGTGCCAGCAGTTCGGGGCGCAGAAGTGGCTACACCTTC. The chain carries TRBV12-3 or TRBV12-4 and TRBJ1-2; a weak D match, TRBD1 (5 bases). V lost 4 bases to trimming and J lost 7 bases, with 13 bases between them. The CDR3 has 13 amino acids.

The sample holds a few counts of this clonotype. V is TRBV12-3 or TRBV12-4 and J is TRBJ2-4; D gene unclear. The CDR3 has 11 amino acids. V lost 3 bases and J lost 6, with 3 bases in between. This CDR3 reads CASSLGNIQYF. The CDR3 DNA sequence: TGTGCCAGCAGTTTGGGAAACATTCAGTACTTC.

This clonotype was counted at least ten times. V is TRBV29-1 and J is TRBJ1-1; D is unclear. The CDR3 runs 12 residues. Germline V lookup: CDR1 SQVTM, CDR2 ANQGSEA. Trimming stripped 6 bases from V and 1 base from J, with 9 bases between. CDR3 coding DNA: TGCAGCGTCATGGGCAGGAACACTGAAGCTTTCTTT. Its translation: CSVMGRNTEAFF.

This chain uses TRBV7-8 with TRBJ2-5, with a possible D match to TRBD1 (6 bases). V dropped 5 bases and J dropped 3 bases, with 16 bases sitting between them. CDR1 is SGHVS and CDR2 is FQNEAQ in the germline V gene. The CDR3 is 15 amino acids. Here the CDR3 DNA reads TGTGCCAGCAGCCCGACTCAGGGGAATAAAGAGACCCAGTACTTC. Encoded protein: CASSPTQGNKETQYF.

Of note for this clonotype: It may be a read error: a sequence one base away is much more abundant. The chain couples TRBV20-1 to TRBJ2-3; 7 nucleotides align to TRBD2. V was pared by 0 bases and J by 5 bases, with 8 bases of the junction left unmatched. Germline V gene lookup returns CDR1 DFQATT and CDR2 SNEGSKA (reference sequence). The CDR3 is made up of 15 amino acids. The DNA for the CDR3 is TGCAGTGCTAGAGATAGGCGGGAGAACCGAGATACGCAGTATTTT. This translates into CSARDRRENRDTQYF.